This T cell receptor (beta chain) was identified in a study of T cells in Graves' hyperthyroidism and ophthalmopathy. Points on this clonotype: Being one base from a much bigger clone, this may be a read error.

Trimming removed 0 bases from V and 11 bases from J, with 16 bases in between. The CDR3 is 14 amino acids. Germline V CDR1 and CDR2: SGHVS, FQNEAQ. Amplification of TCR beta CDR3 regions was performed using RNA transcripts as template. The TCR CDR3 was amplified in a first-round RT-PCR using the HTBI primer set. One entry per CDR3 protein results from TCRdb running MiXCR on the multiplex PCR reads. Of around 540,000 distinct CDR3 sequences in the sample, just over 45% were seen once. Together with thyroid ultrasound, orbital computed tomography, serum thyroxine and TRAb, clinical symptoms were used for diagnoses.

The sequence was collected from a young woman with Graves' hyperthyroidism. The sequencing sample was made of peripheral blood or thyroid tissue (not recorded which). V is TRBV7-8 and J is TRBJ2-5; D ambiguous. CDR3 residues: CASSLAMGIYGQYF. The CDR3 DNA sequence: TGTGCCAGCAGCTTAGCTATGGGGATCTACGGGCAGTACTTC.